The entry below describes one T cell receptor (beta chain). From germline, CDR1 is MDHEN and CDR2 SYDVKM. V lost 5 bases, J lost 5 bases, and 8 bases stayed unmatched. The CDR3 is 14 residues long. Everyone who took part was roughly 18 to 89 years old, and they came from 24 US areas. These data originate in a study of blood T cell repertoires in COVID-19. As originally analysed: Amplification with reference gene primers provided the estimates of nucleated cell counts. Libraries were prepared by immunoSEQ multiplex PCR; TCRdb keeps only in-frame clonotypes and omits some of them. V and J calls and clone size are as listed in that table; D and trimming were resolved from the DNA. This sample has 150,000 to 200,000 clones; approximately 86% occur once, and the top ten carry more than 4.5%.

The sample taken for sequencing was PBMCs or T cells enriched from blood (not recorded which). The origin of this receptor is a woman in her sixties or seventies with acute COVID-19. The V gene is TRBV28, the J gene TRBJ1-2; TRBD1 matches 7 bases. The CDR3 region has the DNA TGTGCCAGCAGTCCCTGGGACAGCCTTTATGGCTACACCTTC. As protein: CASSPWDSLYGYTF.